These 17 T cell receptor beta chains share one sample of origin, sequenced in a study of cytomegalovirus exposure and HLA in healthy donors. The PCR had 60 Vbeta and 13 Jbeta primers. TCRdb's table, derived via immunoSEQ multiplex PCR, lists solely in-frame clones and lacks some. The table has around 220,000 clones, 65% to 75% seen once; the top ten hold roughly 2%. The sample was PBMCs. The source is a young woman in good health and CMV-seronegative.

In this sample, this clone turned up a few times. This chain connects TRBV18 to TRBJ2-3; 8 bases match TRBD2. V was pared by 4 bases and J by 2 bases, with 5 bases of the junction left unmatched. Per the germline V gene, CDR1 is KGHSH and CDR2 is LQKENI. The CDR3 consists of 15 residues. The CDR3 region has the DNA TGTGCCAGCTCACTGCAGCGGGGGAACACAGATACGCAGTATTTT. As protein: CASSLQRGNTDTQYF.

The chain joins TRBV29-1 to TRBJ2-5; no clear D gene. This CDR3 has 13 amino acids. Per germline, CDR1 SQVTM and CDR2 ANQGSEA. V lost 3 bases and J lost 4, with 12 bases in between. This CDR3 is CSVERSEGETQYF. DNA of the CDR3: TGCAGCGTTGAGCGGTCAGAAGGAGAGACCCAGTACTTC.

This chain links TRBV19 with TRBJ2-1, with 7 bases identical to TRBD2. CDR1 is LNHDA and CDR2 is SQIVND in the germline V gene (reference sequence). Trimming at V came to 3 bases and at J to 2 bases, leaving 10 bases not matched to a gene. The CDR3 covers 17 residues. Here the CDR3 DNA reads TGTGCCAGTAGTATTACCGGGCTAGCGGCGACCTACAATGAGCAGTTCTTC. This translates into CASSITGLAATYNEQFF.

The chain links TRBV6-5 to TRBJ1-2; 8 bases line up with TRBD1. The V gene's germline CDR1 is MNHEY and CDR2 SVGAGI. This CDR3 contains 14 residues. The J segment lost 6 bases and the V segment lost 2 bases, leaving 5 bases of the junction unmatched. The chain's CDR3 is CASSYGDRGHGYTF. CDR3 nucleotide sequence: TGTGCCAGCAGTTACGGCGACAGGGGTCATGGCTACACCTTC.

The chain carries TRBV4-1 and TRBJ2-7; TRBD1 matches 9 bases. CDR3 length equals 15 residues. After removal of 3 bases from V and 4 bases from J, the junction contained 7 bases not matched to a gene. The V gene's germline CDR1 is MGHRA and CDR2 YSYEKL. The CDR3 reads CASSHTDRGVYEQYF. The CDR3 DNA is TGCGCCAGCAGCCACACCGACAGGGGGGTGTACGAGCAGTACTTC.

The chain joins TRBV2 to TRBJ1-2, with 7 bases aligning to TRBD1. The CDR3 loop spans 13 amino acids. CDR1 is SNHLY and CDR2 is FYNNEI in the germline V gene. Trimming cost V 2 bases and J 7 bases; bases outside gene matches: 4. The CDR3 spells CASSEQGVTGYTF. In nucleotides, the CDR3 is TGTGCCAGCAGTGAACAGGGGGTAACTGGCTACACCTTC.

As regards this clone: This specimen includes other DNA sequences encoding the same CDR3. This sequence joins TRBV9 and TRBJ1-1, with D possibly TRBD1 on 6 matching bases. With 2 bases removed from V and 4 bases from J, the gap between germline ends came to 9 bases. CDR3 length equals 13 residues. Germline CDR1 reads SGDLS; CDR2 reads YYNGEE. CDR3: CASSVATGTEAFF. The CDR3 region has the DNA TGTGCCAGCAGCGTGGCGACAGGCACTGAAGCTTTCTTT.

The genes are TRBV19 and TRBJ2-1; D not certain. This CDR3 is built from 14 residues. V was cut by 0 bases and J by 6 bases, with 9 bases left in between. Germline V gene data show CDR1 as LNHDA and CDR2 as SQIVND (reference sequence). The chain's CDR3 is CASSIDRVSNEQFF. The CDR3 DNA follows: TGTGCCAGTAGTATAGATCGAGTTAGCAATGAGCAGTTCTTC. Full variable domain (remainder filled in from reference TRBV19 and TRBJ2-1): DGGITQSPKYLFRKEGQNVTLSCEQNLNHDAMYWYRQDPGQGLRLIYYSQIVNDFQKGDIAEGYSVSREKKESFPLTVTSAQKNPTAFYLCASSIDRVSNEQFFGPGTRLTVL.

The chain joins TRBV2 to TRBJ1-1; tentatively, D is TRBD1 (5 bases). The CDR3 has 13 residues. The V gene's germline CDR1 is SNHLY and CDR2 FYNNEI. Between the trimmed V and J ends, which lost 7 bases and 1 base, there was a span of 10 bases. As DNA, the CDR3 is TGTGCCAGCAAACAGGTAGCGAACACTGAAGCTTTCTTT. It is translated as CASKQVANTEAFF.

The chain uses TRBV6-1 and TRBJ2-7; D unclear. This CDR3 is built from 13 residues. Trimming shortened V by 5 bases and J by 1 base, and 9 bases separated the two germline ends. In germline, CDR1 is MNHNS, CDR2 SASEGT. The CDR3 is CASSILASYEQYF. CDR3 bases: TGTGCCAGCAGTATACTCGCGTCCTACGAGCAGTACTTC.

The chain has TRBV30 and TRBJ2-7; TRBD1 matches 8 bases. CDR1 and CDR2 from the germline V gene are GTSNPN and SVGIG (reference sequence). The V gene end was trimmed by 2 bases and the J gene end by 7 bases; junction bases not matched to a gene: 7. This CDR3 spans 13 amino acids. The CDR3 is CAWSPDRGMEQYF. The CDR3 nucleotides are TGTGCCTGGAGTCCTGACAGGGGTATGGAGCAGTACTTC.

CDR3 amino acids: CASSVKGDTEAFF. The CDR3 DNA follows: TGTGCCAGTAGTGTCAAGGGGGACACTGAAGCTTTCTTT. V usage is TRBV19 and J usage is TRBJ1-1; D is possibly TRBD1 (6 bases). Trimming cost V 5 bases and J 3 bases, with 10 bases left between them. The CDR3 totals 13 residues. CDR1 LNHDA and CDR2 SQIVND come from the germline V gene (reference sequence).

The CDR3 nucleotides read TGTGCCAGCAGCCCTGCGGGGGTTCAGCCCCAGCATTTT. It specifies CASSPAGVQPQHF. V is TRBV27 and J is TRBJ1-5, with D perhaps TRBD1 (5 bases). Germline values: CDR1 MNHEY, CDR2 SMNVEV (reference sequence). V lost 6 bases and J lost 6, with 12 bases in between. The CDR3 sequence is 13 residues long.

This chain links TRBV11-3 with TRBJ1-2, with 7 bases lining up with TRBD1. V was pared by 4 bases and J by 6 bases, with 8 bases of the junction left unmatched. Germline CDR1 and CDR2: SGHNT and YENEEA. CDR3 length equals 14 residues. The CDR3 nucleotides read TGTGCCAGCAGCTCCCAGACAGGGAGTGATGGCTACACCTTC. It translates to CASSSQTGSDGYTF.

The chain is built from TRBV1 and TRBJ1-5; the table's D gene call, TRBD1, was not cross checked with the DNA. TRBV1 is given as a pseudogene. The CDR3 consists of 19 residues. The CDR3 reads CTSSQDRRQGARSNQPQHF. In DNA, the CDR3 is TGCACCAGCAGCCAAGATCGACGACAGGGGGCTAGAAGCAATCAGCCCCAGCATTTT.

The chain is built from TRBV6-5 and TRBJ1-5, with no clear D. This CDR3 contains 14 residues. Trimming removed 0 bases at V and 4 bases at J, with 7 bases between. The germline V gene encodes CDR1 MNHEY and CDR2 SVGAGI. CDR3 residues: CASSYSRQNQPQHF. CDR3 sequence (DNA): TGTGCCAGCAGTTACTCTCGTCAGAATCAGCCCCAGCATTTT.

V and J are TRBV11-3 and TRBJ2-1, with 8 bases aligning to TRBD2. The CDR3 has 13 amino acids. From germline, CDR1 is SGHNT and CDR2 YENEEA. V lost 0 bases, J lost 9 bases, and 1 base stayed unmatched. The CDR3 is CASSLEAGVEQFF. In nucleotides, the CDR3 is TGTGCCAGCAGCTTAGAAGCGGGAGTTGAGCAGTTCTTC. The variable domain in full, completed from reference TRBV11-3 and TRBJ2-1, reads EAGVVQSPRYKIIEKKQPVAFWCNPISGHNTLYWYLQNLGQGPELLIRYENEEAVDDSQLPKDRFSAERLKGVDSTLKIQPAELGDSAVYLCASSLEAGVEQFFGPGTRLTVL.